This TCR beta chain originates from a study of cytomegalovirus exposure and HLA in healthy donors. This CDR3 spans 14 amino acids. Germline V gene data show CDR1 as LGHNA and CDR2 as YSLEER. Trimming removed 5 bases at V and 0 bases at J, with 10 bases between. 13 Jbeta primers and 60 Vbeta primers were used for the PCR. The assay was immunoSEQ multiplex PCR, and TCRdb's table has in-frame clones only and misses some. The sample consists of around 150,000 clones, roughly 80% of them appearing once. The chain links TRBV4-3 to TRBJ1-1; unclear D gene. This receptor was taken from a man aged 50-60 years in good health and CMV-seropositive. Source material: PBMCs. The CDR3 region has the DNA TGCGCCAGCAGCTTTGACACCATGAACACTGAAGCTTTCTTT. Its translation is CASSFDTMNTEAFF.